The 11 T cell receptor beta chains below were found in one sample sequenced in a study of early T cells in non-severe SARS-CoV-2 infection. TCRdb processed the 5' RACE reads anew with MiXCR; each CDR3 protein has one entry. The sample lists 60,000 to 70,000 distinct CDR3 sequences, 8% to 9.5% occurring once. Material: whole blood. The receptors come from an adult who was a healthcare worker with PCR-confirmed SARS-CoV-2 infection or an uninfected control (not recorded which).

The rearrangement joins TRBV5-1 to TRBJ1-2; TRBD1 might be the D (6 bases). In germline, CDR1 is SGHRS, CDR2 YFSETQ. This CDR3 comprises 16 residues. V was clipped by 3 bases and J by 0 bases, with 15 bases between them. This CDR3 is CASSWGPGTPNYGYTF. The CDR3 DNA follows: TGCGCCAGCAGCTGGGGGCCCGGGACGCCTAACTATGGCTACACCTTC.

V gene TRBV3-1 combines with J gene TRBJ1-2; no reliable D call. The CDR3 runs to 16 residues. Between the trimmed V and J ends, which lost 1 base and 3 bases, there was a span of 15 bases. CDR1 LGHDT and CDR2 YNNKEL come from the germline V gene (reference sequence). The DNA for the CDR3 is TGTGCCAGCAGCCAAGGAATGGAGGAGGGAGACTATGGCTACACCTTC. As protein: CASSQGMEEGDYGYTF. The variable domain in full, with the rest retrieved from reference TRBV3-1 and TRBJ1-2, is DTAVSQTPKYLVTQMGNDKSIKCEQNLGHDTMYWYKQDSKKFLKIMFSYNNKELIINETVPNRFSPKSPDKAHLNLHINSLELGDSAVYFCASSQGMEEGDYGYTFGSGTRLTVV.

At least ten counts were recorded for this clonotype. V usage is TRBV11-2 and J usage is TRBJ2-7; TRBD1 is a possible D gene (6 bases). Trimming shortened V by 4 bases and J by 5 bases, and 12 bases separated the two germline ends. Germline-derived CDR1 and CDR2 are SGHAT and FQNNGV. The CDR3 is made up of 13 amino acids. The CDR3 loop is CASSSHPGDEQYF. As DNA, the CDR3 is TGTGCCAGCAGCTCCCATCCAGGGGACGAGCAGTACTTC.

This clonotype appeared many times. As DNA, the CDR3 is TGTGCCATCAGTGAGCTAAGGACTAGCGGGAGTCTAGACATTCAGTACTTC. This codes for CAISELRTSGSLDIQYF. The V and J genes are TRBV10-3 and TRBJ2-4, with 13 bases lining up with TRBD2. The ends lost 2 bases at V and 8 bases at J; junction bases unmatched: 9. The CDR3 totals 17 residues. The germline V gene has CDR1 ENHRY and CDR2 SYGVKD.

This clonotype was detected once. CDR3 protein: CASSSRGNTEAFF. In nucleotides, the CDR3 is TGTGCCAGCAGTTCCAGGGGGAACACTGAAGCTTTCTTT. This chain joins TRBV7-3 and TRBJ1-1, with D possibly matching TRBD1 (6 bases). Between the trimmed V and J ends, which lost 6 bases and 1 base, there was a span of 9 bases. Germline loops: CDR1 SGHTA, CDR2 FQGTGA. The CDR3 has 13 amino acids.

The V call is TRBV5-6, the J call TRBJ2-7; the D is unclear. Germline CDR1 is SGHDT and CDR2 is YYEEEE. Trimming took off 0 bases at V and 5 bases at J, with 3 bases between the two ends. The CDR3 spans 11 residues. The DNA for the CDR3 is TGTGCCAGCAGCTTGGAGAACGAGCAGTACTTC. Its translation is CASSLENEQYF.

This sequence joins TRBV10-3 and TRBJ2-7, with 14 bases that match TRBD2. The CDR3 extends over 18 amino acids. CDR1 is ENHRY, CDR2 SYGVKD, per germline. With V trimmed by 3 bases and J by 5 bases, 12 bases remained unmatched. In DNA form, the CDR3 reads TGTGCCATCAGTGACTCAGGGACTAGCGGGAGACCTTCTCACGAGCAGTACTTC. Its translation: CAISDSGTSGRPSHEQYF.

This clonotype was counted ten times or more. The V call is TRBV6-1, the J call TRBJ2-1, with 8 bases lining up with TRBD2. The CDR3 extends over 13 amino acids. The ends lost 6 bases at V and 8 bases at J; junction bases unmatched: 6. Germline CDR1 reads MNHNS; CDR2 reads SASEGT. The CDR3, as DNA: TGTGCCAGCAGAACTAGCGGAACCGATGAGCAGTTCTTC. Translation: CASRTSGTDEQFF.

V and J are TRBV29-1 and TRBJ2-2; 11 bases align to TRBD1. Trimming removed 4 bases from V and 4 bases from J; junction bases left unmatched: 8. CDR3 length: 16 residues. From germline, CDR1 is SQVTM and CDR2 ANQGSEA. CDR3 coding DNA: TGCAGCGTTGCGCGTTGGACAGGGGGCGGCACCGGGGAGCTGTTTTTT. Translating it yields CSVARWTGGGTGELFF.

This clonotype has only a few counts. The chain is built from TRBV27 and TRBJ2-1; 9 bases fit TRBD1. Germline CDR1 reads MNHEY; CDR2 reads SMNVEV (reference sequence). Losses at the gene ends were 3 bases for V and 8 bases for J; bases not matched to a gene: 8. The CDR3 sequence is 15 residues long. CDR3 coding DNA: TGTGCCAGCAGTTTTCTAGGGACAGGGATGGATGAGCAGTTCTTC. Translated, it gives CASSFLGTGMDEQFF.

The rearrangement joins TRBV7-7 to TRBJ2-5; either TRBD1 or TRBD2 may fit D (5 bases each). CDR3 length equals 13 residues. Germline V gives CDR1 SSHAT, CDR2 FNYEAQ (reference sequence). Trimming took 4 bases from V and 4 from J, leaving 10 bases between them. The CDR3 DNA reads TGTGCCAGCAGCTCAACTAGGGGAGAGACCCAGTACTTC. It is translated as CASSSTRGETQYF.